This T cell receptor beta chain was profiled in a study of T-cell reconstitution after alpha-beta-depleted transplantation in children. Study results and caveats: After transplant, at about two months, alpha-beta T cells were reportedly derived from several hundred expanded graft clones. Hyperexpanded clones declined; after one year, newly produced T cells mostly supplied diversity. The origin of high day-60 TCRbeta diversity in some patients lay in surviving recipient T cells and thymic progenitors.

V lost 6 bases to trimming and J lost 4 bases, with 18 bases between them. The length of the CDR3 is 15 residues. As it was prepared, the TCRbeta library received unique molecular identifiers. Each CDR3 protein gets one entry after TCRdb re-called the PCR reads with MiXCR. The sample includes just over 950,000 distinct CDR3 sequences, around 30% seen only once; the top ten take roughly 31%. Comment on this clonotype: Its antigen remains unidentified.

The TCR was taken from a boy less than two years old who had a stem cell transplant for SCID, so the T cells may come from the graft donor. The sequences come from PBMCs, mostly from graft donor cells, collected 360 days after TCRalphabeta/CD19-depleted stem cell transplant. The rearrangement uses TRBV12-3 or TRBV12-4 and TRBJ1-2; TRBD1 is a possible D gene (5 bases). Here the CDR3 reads CASSFSPDSAYGYTF. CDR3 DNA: TGTGCCAGCAGCTTTAGTCCCGACAGCGCCTATGGCTACACCTTC.